This is a list of T cell receptor beta chains from one sample in a study of patients and donors after allogeneic stem cell transplantation. MiXCR was run by TCRdb on the RT-PCR reads, yielding one entry per CDR3 protein. The sample holds a few hundred thousand distinct CDR3 sequences, more than 35% seen once. The sequenced sample was blood, either unsorted or a sorted T cell fraction (not recorded which). The receptors were gathered from a human donor who was either an allogeneic HSCT recipient or a stem cell or donor lymphocyte infusion donor (not recorded which). It is not recorded whose cells these are; they may come from a transplant donor. Each CDR3 is given with its conserved first and last residue. A D gene is named only where the DNA matches it firmly. Clone size, where shown, is once, few, many, or a class for clones that have expanded.

D: TRBD1; size: few; J: TRBJ2-7; V: TRBV29-1; CDR3: CSIWATGRNEQYF; DNA: TGCAGCATTTGGGCGACAGGGAGAAACGAGCAGTACTTC
D: -; size: -; J: TRBJ1-6; V: TRBV6-1; CDR3: CASSEAGGDNSPLHF; DNA: TGTGCCAGCAGTGAAGCTGGAGGGGACAATTCACCCCTCCACTTT
D: TRBD2; size: -; J: TRBJ2-7; V: TRBV12-3/TRBV12-4; CDR3: CASSLWGGDEQYF; DNA: TGTGCCAGCAGTTTATGGGGAGGGGATGAGCAGTACTTC
D: -; size: -; J: TRBJ1-1; V: TRBV30; CDR3: CASHLLRNTEAFF; DNA: TGTGCCTCCCACCTCTTGCGGAACACTGAAGCTTTCTTT
D: -; size: few; J: TRBJ1-1; V: TRBV12-3/TRBV12-4; CDR3: CASSFGAGLMNTEAFF; DNA: -
D: -; size: few; J: TRBJ1-5; V: TRBV15; CDR3: CATSRDWSGNQPQHF; DNA: TGTGCCACCAGCAGAGATTGGTCAGGGAATCAGCCCCAGCATTTT
D: -; size: few; J: TRBJ1-1; V: TRBV3-1; CDR3: CASSQDTGYIEAFF; DNA: TGTGCCAGCAGCCAAGACACAGGGTACATTGAAGCTTTCTTT
D: TRBD2; size: -; J: TRBJ2-1; V: TRBV11-3; CDR3: CASSTRRTSGYNEQFF; DNA: TGTGCCAGCAGCACTCGGAGGACTAGCGGTTACAATGAGCAGTTCTTC
D: -; size: few; J: TRBJ1-1; V: TRBV6-6; CDR3: CASSQWPFTEAFF; DNA: TGTGCCAGCAGTCAATGGCCTTTTACTGAAGCTTTCTTT
D: -; size: few; J: TRBJ1-1; V: TRBV25-1; CDR3: CASSGPGLTDTEAFF; DNA: TGTGCCAGCAGTGGTCCGGGTTTGACGGACACTGAAGCTTTCTTT
D: -; size: few; J: TRBJ1-1; V: TRBV7-9; CDR3: CASSLMRTEAFF; DNA: TGTGCCAGCAGCCTGATGAGGACTGAAGCTTTCTTT
D: TRBD1; size: -; J: TRBJ2-5; V: TRBV7-6; CDR3: CASSLVGTAKETQYF; DNA: TGTGCCAGCAGCTTAGTCGGGACAGCAAAAGAGACCCAGTACTTC
D: -; size: few; J: TRBJ2-5; V: TRBV11-2; CDR3: CASSLERGDATQYF; DNA: TGTGCCAGCAGCTTAGAGCGAGGGGATGCGACCCAGTACTTC
D: -; size: -; J: TRBJ1-6; V: TRBV5-1; CDR3: CASSTGLGRSPLHF; DNA: TGCGCCAGCAGCACCGGACTGGGGCGTTCACCCCTCCACTTT